This is a list of T cell receptor beta chains from one sample in a study of blood T cell repertoires in COVID-19. Here immunoSEQ multiplex PCR was the method, and the copy in TCRdb shows in-frame clones only, minus some. The sample has under 140,000 clones, about four fifths seen once. Sequencing used peripheral blood. Receptor source: a woman between 55 and 75 years old with acute or convalescent COVID-19. Both conserved end residues are part of each CDR3. A D gene is named only where the DNA matches it firmly. Part of the rows lack a size; the others show once, few, many or a class for expanded clones.

>TRBD1|TRBV4-3|TRBJ1-2|-
CASSQDPRGNYGYTF
TGCGCCAGCAGCCAGGACCCCAGGGGGAACTATGGCTACACCTTC
>TRBD1|TRBV6-5|TRBJ1-1|-
CASTRTGRTEAFF
TGTGCCAGCACCCGGACAGGGCGAACTGAAGCTTTCTTT
>TRBD1|TRBV7-3|TRBJ2-2|-
CASSTGGPGELFF
TGTGCCAGCAGCACAGGGGGCCCCGGGGAGCTGTTTTTT
>-|TRBV3-1/TRBV3-2|TRBJ2-7|-
CASSQEVPPQGRIPYEQYF
TGTGCCAGCAGCCAAGAGGTCCCCCCCCAGGGGCGGATTCCCTACGAGCAGTACTTC
>TRBD2|TRBV11-3|TRBJ2-2|-
CASSSPSGGAIDTGELFF
TGTGCCAGCAGCTCCCCTAGCGGGGGGGCGATAGACACCGGGGAGCTGTTTTTT
>-|TRBV4-1|TRBJ2-7|-
CASSQDVIGSTFSYEQYF
TGCGCCAGCAGCCAAGATGTGATCGGGTCCACCTTTTCCTACGAGCAGTACTTC
>TRBD1|TRBV14|TRBJ1-2|-
CASSPAILQGYTF
TGTGCCAGCAGCCCGGCTATTCTACAGGGGTACACCTTC
>-|TRBV12-5|TRBJ1-5|-
CASAIGVSNQPQHF
TGTGCTAGTGCCATAGGGGTTAGCAATCAGCCCCAGCATTTT
>-|TRBV5-4|TRBJ2-5|-
CASSKEDRQETQYF
TGTGCCAGCAGCAAGGAGGACAGACAAGAGACCCAGTACTTC
>-|TRBV6-1|TRBJ2-1|-
CASSEARPYNEQFF
TGTGCCAGCAGTGAGGCCAGGCCCTACAATGAGCAGTTCTTC
>TRBD1|TRBV19|TRBJ1-6|once
CASSGGTGKGSPLHF
TGTGCCAGTAGTGGGGGGACAGGGAAAGGTTCACCCCTCCACTTT
>-|TRBV5-1|TRBJ1-4|-
CASTARGGSEKLFF
TGCGCCAGCACTGCGAGAGGGGGTAGCGAAAAACTGTTTTTT
>-|TRBV5-6|TRBJ1-4|once
CASSFGGRGLEKLFF
TGTGCCAGCAGCTTCGGGGGTAGGGGTCTTGAAAAACTGTTTTTT
>TRBD2|TRBV6-5|TRBJ2-7|-
CASNSGGDEQYF
TGTGCCAGTAACAGCGGGGGTGATGAGCAGTACTTC
>-|TRBV3-1/TRBV3-2|TRBJ1-4|-
CASSPVGGPTNEKLFF
TGTGCCAGCAGCCCAGTTGGGGGCCCAACTAATGAAAAACTGTTTTTT
>-|TRBV7-9|TRBJ1-1|many
CASSLQGNTEAFF
TGTGCCAGCAGCTTACAGGGGAACACTGAAGCTTTCTTT
>-|TRBV21-1|TRBJ2-1|-
CASSTGGEQFF
TGTGCCAGCAGCACGGGGGGTGAGCAGTTCTTC
>-|TRBV6-5|TRBJ2-7|-
CASRIGQTGTYEQYF
TGTGCCAGCAGAATCGGACAAACTGGTACCTACGAGCAGTACTTC
>TRBD1|TRBV7-9|TRBJ1-2|few
CASSTRTGLYTF
TGTGCCAGCAGCACCCGGACAGGCCTCTACACCTTC
>TRBD2|TRBV9|TRBJ2-3|-
CASSVAPGGLTDTQYF
TGTGCCAGCAGCGTAGCCCCGGGGGGGCTTACAGATACGCAGTATTTT
>-|TRBV10-3|TRBJ1-1|-
CAISQMNTEAFF
TGTGCCATCAGTCAAATGAACACTGAAGCTTTCTTT
>-|TRBV19|TRBJ1-5|-
CASRSGGSSNQPQHF
TGTGCCAGCCGATCGGGGGGTTCGAGCAATCAGCCCCAGCATTTT
>TRBD2|TRBV7-3|TRBJ2-2|-
CASSLLAGGTGELFF
TGTGCCAGCAGCCTGCTAGCGGGGGGCACCGGGGAGCTGTTTTTT
>-|TRBV7-2|TRBJ2-6|-
CASSLFGGPSSGANVLTF
TGTGCCAGCAGCTTATTCGGGGGTCCTAGCTCTGGGGCCAACGTCCTGACTTTC
>TRBD2|TRBV6-4|TRBJ2-5|-
CASRWVVAGGQETQYF
TGTGCCAGCAGGTGGGTAGTAGCGGGGGGGCAAGAGACCCAGTACTTC
>-|TRBV28|TRBJ1-5|-
CASSSVQPQHF
TGTGCCAGCAGTTCAGTTCAGCCCCAGCATTTT
>TRBD2|TRBV7-9|TRBJ2-3|-
CASSFPIAGPTDTQYF
TGTGCCAGCAGCTTCCCTATAGCGGGCCCCACAGATACGCAGTATTTT
>TRBD1|TRBV19|TRBJ1-1|few
CASSIGTGPGGNTEAFF
TGTGCCAGTAGTATTGGGACAGGGCCTGGGGGGAACACTGAAGCTTTCTTT
>TRBD1|TRBV19|TRBJ1-5|-
CASSIWDSYQPQHF
TGTGCCAGTAGTATATGGGACAGTTATCAGCCCCAGCATTTT
>-|TRBV28|TRBJ2-1|-
CASSWFGVGTSIIF
-
>-|TRBV7-3|TRBJ2-6|-
CASSEQGPTSSGANVLTF
TGTGCCAGCAGCGAACAGGGTCCAACCAGCTCTGGGGCCAACGTCCTGACTTTC
>-|TRBV12-3/TRBV12-4|TRBJ2-3|-
CASSFPGTDTQYF
TGTGCCAGCAGTTTCCCGGGAACAGATACGCAGTATTTT
>-|TRBV2|TRBJ1-4|-
CASSRDTHEKLFF
TGTGCCAGCAGCCGGGACACCCACGAAAAACTGTTTTTT
>TRBD1|TRBV5-1|TRBJ2-2|-
CASSATDRVYSGELFF
TGCGCCAGCAGCGCAACGGACAGGGTTTATTCCGGGGAGCTGTTTTTT
>-|TRBV18|TRBJ1-1|-
CASSPLGGTTEAFF
TGTGCCAGCTCACCTCTCGGAGGTACCACTGAAGCTTTCTTT
>-|TRBV6-5|TRBJ1-4|-
CASSYMGRGDEKLFF
TGTGCCAGCAGTTACATGGGCAGGGGCGATGAAAAACTGTTTTTT
>TRBD1|TRBV28|TRBJ1-1|-
CASSLRQGRSTEAFF
TGTGCCAGCAGTTTGCGACAGGGGCGATCCACTGAAGCTTTCTTT
>TRBD2|TRBV4-2|TRBJ2-1|once
CASSPLSGGASNEQFF
TGTGCCAGCAGCCCCTTAAGCGGGGGGGCCTCCAATGAGCAGTTCTTC
>-|TRBV5-1|TRBJ1-1|once
CASSLDRNTEAFF
TGCGCCAGCAGCTTGGACAGGAACACTGAAGCTTTCTTT
>-|TRBV7-6|TRBJ2-1|-
CASSLGGTGNDEQFF
TGTGCCAGCAGCCTCGGGGGAACGGGTAACGATGAGCAGTTCTTC
>-|TRBV27|TRBJ2-5|once
CASSQYPGGTQYF
TGTGCCAGCAGCCAATATCCTGGCGGGACCCAGTACTTC
>-|TRBV4-1|TRBJ1-1|-
CASSQDRGATDTEAFF
TGCGCCAGCAGCCAAGATCGGGGGGCGACGGACACTGAAGCTTTCTTT
>-|TRBV7-2|TRBJ1-2|-
CASSLNRLGGYTF
TGTGCCAGCAGCTTAAATAGGCTAGGTGGCTACACCTTC
>-|TRBV19|TRBJ2-5|-
CASSLQYQETQYF
TGTGCCAGTAGTCTCCAGTACCAAGAGACCCAGTACTTC
>-|TRBV27|TRBJ1-5|-
CASSWGGTQPQHF
TGTGCCAGCAGTTGGGGGGGAACTCAGCCCCAGCATTTT
>-|TRBV3-1/TRBV3-2|TRBJ1-3|-
CASSQDSAGSGNTIYF
TGTGCCAGCAGCCAAGATTCAGCAGGCTCTGGAAACACCATATATTTT
>-|TRBV3-1/TRBV3-2|TRBJ1-6|-
CASSPSANSPLHF
TGTGCCAGCAGCCCGTCCGCGAATTCACCCCTCCACTTT
>-|TRBV5-1|TRBJ2-2|-
CASSLIQTNTGELFF
TGCGCCAGCAGCTTGATACAAACGAACACCGGGGAGCTGTTTTTT
>TRBD1|TRBV7-2|TRBJ2-1|-
CASSARQGVYEQFF
TGTGCCAGCAGCGCAAGACAGGGCGTCTATGAGCAGTTCTTC
>TRBD1|TRBV19|TRBJ1-2|-
CASSSGYDRGGNYGYTF
TGTGCCAGTAGTTCCGGGTATGACAGGGGAGGGAACTATGGCTACACCTTC
>-|TRBV10-3|TRBJ1-2|-
CAISESGGTNYGYTF
TGTGCCATCAGTGAGTCCGGGGGGACTAACTATGGCTACACCTTC
>TRBD2|TRBV7-6|TRBJ2-1|-
CASSSGLARYNEQFF
TGTGCCAGCAGCTCGGGACTAGCGAGGTACAATGAGCAGTTCTTC
>-|TRBV21-1|TRBJ1-6|-
CASSKVNRTGYTSSYNSPLHF
TGTGCCAGCAGCAAGGTGAATAGGACAGGGTATACAAGCTCCTATAATTCACCCCTCCACTTT
>TRBD1|TRBV11-3|TRBJ2-7|-
CASSAISGGSYEQYF
TGTGCCAGCAGCGCTATTTCAGGGGGCTCCTACGAGCAGTACTTC
>-|TRBV5-5|TRBJ2-7|-
CASTPRTDSYEQYF
TGTGCCAGCACCCCCAGGACTGACTCCTACGAGCAGTACTTC